The rows below give T cell receptor beta chains drawn from one sample of a study of beta chain features in type 1 diabetes. Profiling relied on immunoSEQ multiplex PCR, and the TCRdb table lists in-frame clones only, not all of them. The table has just over 600,000 clones, 15% seen once. Material for sequencing was naive CD4+ T cells from blood. Receptors were obtained from a man aged 18 to 29 in good health. CDR3s include the opening cysteine and the closing phenylalanine or tryptophan. A D gene is named only where the DNA matches it firmly. Size values are once, few and many counts, or a class for expanded clones, and some rows have none.

v_gene	d_gene	j_gene	abundance	CDR3aa	CDR3nt
TRBV7-9	NA	TRBJ1-1	few	CASSLGQMNTEAFF	TGTGCCAGCAGCTTAGGACAGATGAACACTGAAGCTTTCTTT
TRBV7-2	TRBD2	TRBJ2-5	NA	CASSLGTSGGQETQYF	TGTGCCAGCAGCCTTGGGACTAGCGGGGGGCAAGAGACCCAGTACTTC
TRBV7-2	NA	TRBJ1-2	once	CASSLDGGTYAYTF	TGTGCCAGCAGCTTAGATGGGGGGACTTATGCCTACACCTTC
TRBV28	NA	TRBJ2-7	NA	CASSLWTYEQYF	TGTGCCAGCAGTCTCTGGACCTACGAGCAGTACTTC
TRBV28	TRBD2	TRBJ2-1	few	CASSSAGGPGNEQFF	TGTGCCAGCAGTTCGGCGGGAGGGCCGGGTAATGAGCAGTTCTTC
TRBV7-2	NA	TRBJ1-1	few	CASSWQGQGTEAFF	TGTGCCAGCAGCTGGCAGGGGCAGGGCACTGAAGCTTTCTTT
TRBV4-1	NA	TRBJ2-6	NA	CASSQAGRISGANVLTF	TGCGCCAGCAGCCAGGCGGGACGGATCTCTGGGGCCAACGTCCTGACTTTC
TRBV7-2	TRBD1	TRBJ1-2	few	CASSLAGTGDYGYTF	TGTGCCAGCAGCTTAGCTGGGACAGGGGACTATGGCTACACCTTC
TRBV6-1	NA	TRBJ1-3	NA	CASCENSGNTIYF	TGTGCCAGCTGTGAGAACTCTGGAAACACCATATATTTT
TRBV27	TRBD2	TRBJ2-5	few	CASSLRLAGAQETQYF	TGTGCCAGCAGTCTCCGACTAGCGGGGGCTCAAGAGACCCAGTACTTC
TRBV5-1	NA	TRBJ2-7	NA	CASSLPSYEQYF	TGCGCCAGCAGCTTGCCCTCCTACGAGCAGTACTTC
TRBV19	TRBD1	TRBJ1-2	NA	CASTFRQGASNYGYTF	TGTGCCAGTACCTTCAGACAGGGGGCTAGCAACTATGGCTACACCTTC
TRBV2	NA	TRBJ1-1	NA	CASVLTENTEAFF	TGTGCCAGCGTTTTGACAGAGAACACTGAAGCTTTCTTT
TRBV13	TRBD1	TRBJ1-2	NA	CASSLQDRGTGYTF	TGTGCCAGCAGCTTACAGGACAGGGGTACTGGCTACACCTTC
TRBV5-4	NA	TRBJ2-5	NA	CASSQVRGGETQYF	TGTGCCAGCAGCCAAGTAAGGGGCGGAGAGACCCAGTACTTC
TRBV27	TRBD1	TRBJ1-1	few	CASRPGTGTSFTEAFF	TGTGCCAGCAGACCCGGGACAGGGACGAGCTTCACTGAAGCTTTCTTT
TRBV5-4	NA	TRBJ2-1	few	CASSLGPPSSYNEQFF	TGTGCCAGCAGCTTGGGACCCCCAAGCTCCTACAATGAGCAGTTCTTC
TRBV5-1	TRBD1	TRBJ2-7	once	CASSLVTGTGLAEQYF	TGCGCCAGCAGCTTGGTGACAGGGACAGGGTTGGCCGAGCAGTACTTC
TRBV5-4	TRBD1	TRBJ1-2	NA	CASSSNRGINYGYTF	TGTGCCAGCAGCTCAAACAGGGGAATTAACTATGGCTACACCTTC
TRBV9	TRBD1	TRBJ1-1	NA	CASSVRTGVTEAFF	TGTGCCAGCAGCGTGCGGACAGGGGTCACTGAAGCTTTCTTT
TRBV23-1	TRBD2	TRBJ2-5	few	CASSFSGRAGSQETQYF	TGCGCCAGCAGTTTTAGCGGGAGGGCCGGATCCCAAGAGACCCAGTACTTC
TRBV19	NA	TRBJ2-3	few	CASSQAEGPGTDTQYF	TGTGCCAGTAGTCAAGCGGAGGGGCCGGGCACAGATACGCAGTATTTT
TRBV11-3	NA	TRBJ2-1	few	CASSTLGNEQFF	TGTGCCAGCAGCACACTTGGGAATGAGCAGTTCTTC
TRBV7-2	NA	TRBJ2-7	few	CASSQDRRLGQYF	TGTGCCAGCAGCCAAGACAGGCGCTTGGGGCAGTACTTC
TRBV4-2	NA	TRBJ2-1	NA	CASSQDLNEQFF	TGTGCCAGCAGCCAAGATCTAAATGAGCAGTTCTTC
TRBV7-8	NA	TRBJ2-7	few	CASIPRTESYEQYF	TGTGCCAGCATCCCTCGGACAGAATCCTACGAGCAGTACTTC
TRBV28	NA	TRBJ2-3	NA	CASSSPTMGGGQTDTQYF	TGTGCCAGCAGTTCCCCCACCATGGGCGGGGGACAAACAGATACGCAGTATTTT
TRBV29-1	TRBD2	TRBJ2-3	NA	CSVEEGLAGVPLSTDTQYF	TGCAGCGTTGAAGAAGGACTAGCGGGAGTCCCGTTGAGCACAGATACGCAGTATTTT
TRBV7-2	NA	TRBJ1-1	few	CASSLSPLNTEAFF	TGTGCCAGCAGCCTTAGCCCACTGAACACTGAAGCTTTCTTT
TRBV27	TRBD1	TRBJ2-7	NA	CASSDKGARYEQYF	TGTGCCAGCAGCGATAAGGGGGCGCGGTACGAGCAGTACTTC
TRBV6-5	NA	TRBJ1-5	few	CASRRGLSRNQPQHF	TGTGCCAGCAGGAGAGGTCTCTCGAGGAATCAGCCCCAGCATTTT